Below, 17 T cell receptor beta chains from the same sample are listed, as sequenced in a study of chemoradiotherapy in HPV16-positive cancers. Some clones are missing from TCRdb's copy, which holds only in-frame ones; the method was immunoSEQ multiplex PCR. The sample has about 33,000 clones; around 83% are singletons. This specimen consisted of blood, obtained from a patient who underwent chemoradiotherapy. The receptors derive from a human donor with HPV-associated anogenital cancer.

The rearrangement links TRBV18 to TRBJ2-1; D possibly matches TRBD1 or TRBD2 (7 bases each). Trimming shortened V by 3 bases and J by 5 bases, and 20 bases separated the two germline ends. CDR1 and CDR2 (germline): KGHSH, LQKENI. The CDR3 length is 17 residues. The DNA for the CDR3 is TGTGCCAGCTCACCCCGGACAGGTTTCCGGGGGGACAATGAGCAGTTCTTC. Translating gives CASSPRTGFRGDNEQFF.

The chain joins TRBV7-6 to TRBJ2-7; 10 bases agree with TRBD1. The CDR3 length is 14 residues. The ends lost 5 bases at V and 5 bases at J; junction bases unmatched: 6. Germline V gene lookup returns CDR1 SGHVS and CDR2 FNYEAQ. CDR3 loop: CASSPGQGTNEQYF. In DNA form, the CDR3 reads TGTGCCAGCAGCCCGGGACAGGGGACAAACGAGCAGTACTTC.

V is TRBV18 and J is TRBJ2-3; a weak D match, TRBD1 (6 bases). CDR3 length: 15 residues. V gave up 2 bases and J gave up 4 bases, with 13 bases separating them. The germline V gene has CDR1 KGHSH and CDR2 LQKENI. CDR3 sequence: CASSPTGIFSDTQYF. The CDR3 coding sequence is TGTGCCAGCTCACCAACAGGGATATTTTCAGATACGCAGTATTTT.

The genes are TRBV10-2 and TRBJ2-3, with TRBD2 as a possible D gene (5 bases). Germline V gives CDR1 WSHSY, CDR2 SAAADI. The V end was cut by 2 bases, the J end by 6 bases, with 18 bases between. The CDR3 sequence is 16 residues long. The CDR3 loop is CASSEGGRSRVDTQYF. DNA for the CDR3: TGCGCCAGCAGTGAGGGCGGAAGATCGCGGGTGGATACGCAGTATTTT.

This chain joins TRBV5-1 and TRBJ2-7; 8 bases line up with TRBD1. The V segment lost 6 bases and the J segment 6 bases; nucleotides outside the gene matches: 8. Per germline, CDR1 SGHRS and CDR2 YFSETQ. This CDR3 has 13 residues. The chain's CDR3 is CASTRQGAREQYF. As DNA, the CDR3 is TGCGCCAGCACCAGGCAGGGGGCCCGCGAGCAGTACTTC.

The rearrangement joins TRBV25-1 to TRBJ1-4; D is undetermined. Trimming pared 3 bases from V and 0 bases from J, leaving 8 bases between. Per germline, CDR1 MGHDK and CDR2 SYGVNS. This CDR3 has 15 residues. CDR3 in amino acids: CASSEGRTTNEKLFF. The CDR3 DNA reads as TGTGCCAGCAGTGAGGGCAGAACAACTAATGAAAAACTGTTTTTT.

This clone has just a few counts. The chain joins TRBV6-1 to TRBJ1-5; D is possibly TRBD1 (5 bases). V lost 3 bases, J lost 4 bases, and 10 bases lay in between. This CDR3 spans 14 amino acids. CDR1 is MNHNS and CDR2 is SASEGT in the germline V gene. CDR3 nucleotides: TGTGCCAGCAGTGACGGGGCGGAGAATCAGCCCCAGCATTTT. The encoded protein is CASSDGAENQPQHF.

As concerns this clone: This specimen includes other DNA sequences encoding the same CDR3. The rearrangement links TRBV5-5 to TRBJ2-3; TRBD2 might be the D (6 bases). The V end lost 0 bases, the J end lost 3 bases, and 8 bases lay between the germline ends. CDR3 length equals 14 residues. The germline V gene encodes CDR1 SGHKS and CDR2 YYEKEE (reference sequence). CDR3 residues: CASSLDGGTDTQYF. In DNA form, the CDR3 reads TGTGCCAGCAGCTTGGACGGGGGAACAGATACGCAGTATTTT.

This clone has a single count. This sequence joins TRBV7-9 and TRBJ1-2; no firm D call. The CDR3 is made up of 11 amino acids. V was pared by 8 bases and J by 0 bases, with 4 bases between. Germline CDR1 is SEHNR and CDR2 is FQNEAQ (reference sequence). The CDR3 sequence is CASQPNYGYTF. For the CDR3, the DNA is TGTGCCAGCCAACCTAACTATGGCTACACCTTC.

The chain has TRBV2 and TRBJ1-6; tentative D call: TRBD1 (5 bases). With 5 bases removed from V and 13 bases from J, the gap between germline ends came to 9 bases. Looked up from germline, CDR1 is SNHLY and CDR2 is FYNNEI. The length of the CDR3 is 11 residues. The CDR3 nucleotides are TGTGCCAGCAGTCCCGACAGTCCCCTCCACTTT. Its protein product is CASSPDSPLHF. Filled out from reference TRBV2 and TRBJ1-6, the complete variable domain reads EPEVTQTPSHQVTQMGQEVILRCVPISNHLYFYWYRQILGQKVEFLVSFYNNEISEKSEIFDDQFSVERPDGSNFTLKIRSTKLEDSAMYFCASSPDSPLHFGNGTRLTVT.

The chain joins TRBV13 to TRBJ2-1, with D perhaps TRBD1 (6 bases). The CDR3 has 17 amino acids. The germline V gene encodes CDR1 PRHDT and CDR2 FYEKMQ (reference sequence). Trimming left V 5 bases short and J 2 bases short, with 19 bases between. As DNA, the CDR3 is TGTGCCAGCAGCGGGCAAGGTGGGGGCCGACCCTACAATGAGCAGTTCTTC. As protein: CASSGQGGGRPYNEQFF.

The chain carries TRBV7-9 and TRBJ2-3, with 9 bases aligning to TRBD1. Germline CDR1 and CDR2: SEHNR and FQNEAQ (reference sequence). There are 16 residues in the CDR3. With 5 bases clipped from V and 0 bases from J, the junction kept 6 bases outside the gene matches. The DNA for the CDR3 is TGTGCCAGCAGCCCCCGGGACAGGGAAAGCACAGATACGCAGTATTTT. Residues: CASSPRDRESTDTQYF.

This chain connects TRBV19 to TRBJ2-2; 9 bases agree with TRBD1. Germline V gives CDR1 LNHDA, CDR2 SQIVND (reference sequence). This CDR3 region has 15 residues. With 3 bases clipped from V and 8 bases from J, the junction kept 7 bases outside the gene matches. CDR3 bases: TGTGCCAGTAGTATCTTCGGGACAGGGACGGGGGAGCTGTTTTTT. This sequence encodes CASSIFGTGTGELFF.

The chain uses TRBV19 and TRBJ1-5; tentatively, D is TRBD1 (6 bases). Germline assignment: CDR1 LNHDA and CDR2 SQIVND (reference sequence). Trimming took off 1 base at V and 3 bases at J, with 13 bases between the two ends. The CDR3 is 16 amino acids. CDR3 protein: CASSIVAGANNQPQHF. As DNA, the CDR3 is TGTGCCAGTAGTATAGTGGCAGGGGCCAACAATCAGCCCCAGCATTTT.

The V gene is TRBV6-1, the J gene TRBJ2-4; the D gene is possibly TRBD1 (6 bases). Germline V gives CDR1 MNHNS, CDR2 SASEGT. The germline V and J ends were trimmed by 1 base and 3 bases, with 16 bases remaining between them. The CDR3 totals 17 residues. CDR3 nucleotide sequence: TGTGCCAGCAGTGAAGTGTCAGGGGCGATGGGCAAAAACATTCAGTACTTC. Its protein is CASSEVSGAMGKNIQYF.

V is TRBV7-6 and J is TRBJ2-5, with D perhaps TRBD2 (5 bases). Trimming cost V 4 bases and J 2 bases, with 14 bases left between them. The germline gives CDR1 SGHVS, CDR2 FNYEAQ. The CDR3 is made up of 15 amino acids. Written as DNA, the CDR3 is TGTGCCAGCAGCTCCATCAAGCGGACTCAAGAGACCCAGTACTTC. Protein product: CASSSIKRTQETQYF.

J is TRBJ1-1 and V is TRBV4-2; D unclear. CDR3 size: 16 residues. The V and J ends lost 0 bases and 6 bases respectively, with 17 bases between them. In germline, CDR1 is LGHNA, CDR2 YNFKEQ. This chain's CDR3 is CASSQEAGLRRAEAFF. The CDR3 DNA reads TGTGCCAGCAGCCAAGAGGCCGGTCTTCGAAGGGCTGAAGCTTTCTTT.